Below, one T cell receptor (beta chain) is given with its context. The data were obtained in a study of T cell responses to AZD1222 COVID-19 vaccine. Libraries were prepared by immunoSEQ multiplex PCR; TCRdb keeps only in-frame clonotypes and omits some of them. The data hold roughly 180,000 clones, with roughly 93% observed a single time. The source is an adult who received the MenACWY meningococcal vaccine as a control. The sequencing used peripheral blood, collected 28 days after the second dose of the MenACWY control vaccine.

Here the CDR3 DNA reads TGTGCCAGCAGTTACGAGGGGACAGCCAACGAGCAGTACTTC. It translates to CASSYEGTANEQYF. The rearrangement joins TRBV6-5 to TRBJ2-7; TRBD1 agrees at 7 bases. The germline V gene encodes CDR1 MNHEY and CDR2 SVGAGI. The V segment lost 2 bases and the J segment 5 bases; nucleotides outside the gene matches: 6. The CDR3 is 14 amino acids.